This TCR beta chain was captured by sequencing in a study of cytomegalovirus exposure and HLA in healthy donors. Study-wide results and limits: The study listed roughly 160 cytomegalovirus-associated TCR beta chains. The dataset shows that most TCR sequences were rare, while some public TCRs occurred in many donors. Relative to the approximately 680-donor mean, N-insertions were reportedly fewer in an Asian-associated ancestry cluster in a later analysis.

The J segment lost 3 bases and the V segment lost 3 bases, leaving 5 bases of the junction unmatched. This CDR3 has 14 residues. Germline V gene sequence: CDR1 SGHNT, CDR2 YYREEE (reference sequence). This PCR relied on a set of 60 Vbeta primers and 13 Jbeta primers. The method was immunoSEQ multiplex PCR; TCRdb's version includes in-frame clones alone and lacks a portion of them. The table lists about 160,000 clones, 83% of them singletons. Concerning this clone: Its antigen is unknown.

This TCR was sampled from a man between 50 and 59 years old in good health and CMV-seropositive. Sequencing input: PBMCs. The rearrangement uses TRBV5-4 and TRBJ2-5, with 7 bases identical to TRBD2. The CDR3 DNA follows: TGTGCCAGCAGCTCACGGGCGGGGGAAGAGACCCAGTACTTC. Amino acids: CASSSRAGEETQYF.